Listed below are T cell receptor beta chains from one sample, sequenced in a study of human T cells and chemical hapten exposure. TCRdb analysed the RACE reads with MiXCR anew, one entry per CDR3 protein. The table records more than 80,000 distinct CDR3 sequences, less than 11% of them present only once. The sample in question was whole blood, obtained in connection with sensitization to the hapten diphenylcyclopropenone (DPC). The receptors shown here come from a woman aged 45-59 years with alopecia areata. Some clones in this sample may be carry-over from other donors' samples. The CDR3 runs from the conserved cysteine through the conserved F or W. D genes are given only for firm matches. Clone size is not always given. Where it is, it says once, few, many or a class for expanded clones.

J	D	size	V	CDR3	DNA
TRBJ2-3	-	-	TRBV19	CASSINFNTQYF	TGTGCCAGTAGTATAAACTTCAATACGCAGTATTTT
TRBJ2-2	-	many	TRBV4-3	CDSSHLVLNTGELFF	TGCGACAGCAGCCATTTAGTATTGAACACCGGGGAGCTGTTTTTT
TRBJ2-1	TRBD1	-	TRBV27	CASSRQGRSNEQFF	TGTGCCAGCAGCCGACAGGGAAGGTCGAATGAGCAGTTCTTC
TRBJ2-3	TRBD2	many	TRBV20-1	CSAPGRLANTQYF	TGCAGTGCTCCCGGGCGACTAGCGAATACGCAGTATTTT
TRBJ2-7	TRBD2	many	TRBV18	CASSPISGRYYEQYF	TGTGCCAGCTCACCCATTAGCGGGAGGTACTACGAGCAGTACTTC
TRBJ2-6	-	-	TRBV19	CASSISGDPGANVLTF	TGTGCCAGTAGTATATCAGGGGATCCTGGGGCCAACGTCCTGACTTTC
TRBJ2-6	-	many	TRBV29-1	CSVELFTTGANVLTF	TGCAGCGTTGAATTGTTCACAACCGGGGCCAACGTCCTGACTTTC
TRBJ2-7	-	-	TRBV12-3/TRBV12-4	CASSSIIAYEQYF	TGTGCCAGCAGTTCCATCATAGCGTACGAGCAGTACTTC
TRBJ1-3	-	few	TRBV3-1	CATSVGTSSGNTIYF	TGTGCCACCTCAGTCGGCACGAGCTCTGGAAACACCATATATTTT
TRBJ1-1	-	-	TRBV28	CATRLMNTEAFF	TGTGCCACCCGGCTAATGAACACTGAAGCTTTCTTT
TRBJ1-2	-	many	TRBV18	CASSPEADYGYTF	TGTGCCAGCTCACCTGAGGCTGACTATGGCTACACCTTC
TRBJ1-1	-	few	TRBV3-1	CASSQGAQGTEAFF	TGTGCCAGCAGCCAAGGGGCACAAGGCACTGAAGCTTTCTTT
TRBJ2-1	TRBD1	-	TRBV18	CASSPSRGQGANNEQFF	TGTGCCAGCTCACCCTCCCGGGGACAGGGGGCCAACAATGAGCAGTTCTTC
TRBJ2-7	TRBD1	-	TRBV7-2	CASSPRWGQALYGQYF	TGTGCCAGCAGCCCAAGGTGGGGACAGGCCCTATACGGGCAGTACTTC
TRBJ2-7	TRBD2	many	TRBV10-3	CAICKREGYEQYF	TGTGCCATCTGTAAGCGGGAGGGCTACGAGCAGTACTTC
TRBJ2-1	TRBD2	-	TRBV20-1	CSARVLLAGGYEQFF	TGCAGTGCTAGAGTCTTACTAGCGGGAGGATATGAGCAGTTCTTC
TRBJ2-1	-	-	TRBV10-3	CAISEPGQSQFF	TGTGCCATCAGTGAGCCCGGACAGTCGCAGTTCTTC
TRBJ1-1	TRBD1	many	TRBV5-1	CASSLRDRVSVGSTEAFF	TGCGCCAGCAGCCTCCGGGACAGGGTTAGTGTGGGTTCAACTGAAGCTTTCTTT
TRBJ1-6	-	-	TRBV11-2	CAGRDRDNSPLHF	TGTGCCGGACGAGACAGAGACAATTCACCCCTCCACTTT
TRBJ1-1	-	many	TRBV10-3	CAISDRETTEAFF	TGTGCCATCAGTGACAGGGAAACCACTGAAGCTTTCTTT
TRBJ2-4	TRBD2	once	TRBV28	CASSPHSPGGNIQYF	TGTGCCAGCAGTCCTCATTCCCCGGGGGGAAACATTCAGTACTTC
TRBJ1-2	TRBD1	few	TRBV29-1	CSACGQEQDGYTF	TGCAGCGCATGCGGACAGGAGCAAGATGGCTACACCTTC
TRBJ1-5	-	-	TRBV11-2	CASSPSQHQPQHF	TGTGCCAGCAGCCCGTCCCAGCATCAGCCCCAGCATTTT
TRBJ1-6	-	many	TRBV7-9	CASSSPRGSASFNSPLHF	TGTGCCAGCAGCTCCCCCCGGGGAAGCGCGTCCTTCAATTCACCCCTCCACTTT
TRBJ2-7	TRBD2	few	TRBV10-2	CATSTSGSYEQYF	TGCGCCACCTCGACTAGCGGGAGCTACGAGCAGTACTTC
TRBJ2-5	TRBD1	-	TRBV9	CASSGGTGAQETQYF	TGTGCCAGCAGCGGAGGGACAGGAGCCCAAGAGACCCAGTACTTC
TRBJ2-7	-	many	TRBV4-3	CASSHMTSSYEQYF	TGCGCCAGCAGCCACATGACTAGTTCCTACGAGCAGTACTTC
TRBJ1-1	-	few	TRBV29-1	CSAATATNTEAFF	TGCAGCGCCGCGACTGCCACGAACACTGAAGCTTTCTTT
TRBJ2-2	-	few	TRBV5-4	CASSLLANTGELFF	TGTGCCAGCAGCTTACTAGCGAACACCGGGGAGCTGTTTTTT
TRBJ2-1	TRBD2	-	TRBV2	CASRARVAGATPTEQFF	TGTGCCAGCAGGGCCCGGGTAGCGGGAGCCACCCCCACTGAGCAGTTCTTC
TRBJ2-3	-	many	TRBV21-1	CASSAEEGDKPDTQYF	TGTGCCAGCAGCGCTGAGGAAGGGGATAAGCCAGATACGCAGTATTTT
TRBJ2-3	TRBD2	many	TRBV7-2	CASSLGVGLAGGRADTQYF	TGTGCCAGCAGCTTAGGTGTCGGACTAGCGGGAGGTCGGGCAGATACGCAGTATTTT
TRBJ2-1	TRBD2	-	TRBV4-2	CASSQVGGSTNEQFF	TGTGCCAGCAGCCAAGTTGGCGGGAGTACGAATGAGCAGTTCTTC
TRBJ2-4	-	many	TRBV11-2	CASSLDGGAGNIQYF	TGTGCCAGCAGCTTAGATGGGGGCGCGGGAAACATTCAGTACTTC
TRBJ1-2	-	many	TRBV6-5	CASRQGLGGYTF	TGTGCCAGCAGACAGGGATTAGGCGGCTACACCTTC
TRBJ2-3	-	many	TRBV20-1	CSALPRRGRADTQYF	TGCAGTGCCCTCCCCCGAAGGGGAAGGGCAGATACGCAGTATTTT
TRBJ1-1	-	many	TRBV3-1	CASSPYRGDGAFF	TGTGCCAGCAGCCCTTATAGAGGAGACGGGGCTTTCTTT
TRBJ1-5	-	-	TRBV28	CASSFRAFNQPQHF	TGTGCCAGCAGTTTCCGGGCTTTTAATCAGCCCCAGCATTTT
TRBJ1-6	TRBD1	many	TRBV5-1	CASSWTGSNSPLHF	TGCGCCAGCAGCTGGACAGGGTCCAATTCACCCCTCCACTTT
TRBJ2-3	TRBD2	medium-sized	TRBV20-1	CSARIAGGTDTQYF	TGCAGTGCTAGAATAGCGGGAGGAACAGATACGCAGTATTTT
TRBJ2-1	TRBD2	few	TRBV12-3/TRBV12-4	CASRYLAGGYNEQFF	TGTGCCAGCAGATATCTAGCGGGAGGCTACAATGAGCAGTTCTTC